What follows is one T cell receptor beta chain and its context. Its cognate antigen is unknown. This entry comes from a study of shared clonotypes between healthy human individuals. The study separated CD4+ cells into CD45RA+ naive and CD45RA-negative memory subsets. Clones were read by immunoSEQ multiplex PCR, and TCRdb kept only the in-frame ones, dropping some. This sample has around 1.4 million clones, with 98% to 99% found just once. Points from the study as a whole: Large depth notwithstanding, sorted-subset sequencing proved incomplete by rarefaction.

The sequenced sample consisted of naive CD4+ T cells sorted from blood. Subset described: CD45RA+ positively selected. The sequence was collected from a man younger than 40 in good health.

The CDR3 DNA follows: TGTGCCAGCAGCTTAAGGCAACAAGAGACCCAGTACTTC. Protein: CASSLRQQETQYF. V and J are TRBV11-3 and TRBJ2-5; D not certain. V was clipped by 2 bases and J by 2 bases, with 6 bases between them. This CDR3 contains 13 residues. Germline V gene data show CDR1 as SGHNT and CDR2 as YENEEA.